This T cell receptor (beta chain) derives from a study of post-analysis software for immune sequencing data. On this clonotype itself: Its antigen is unknown.

The study, taken as a whole, reports: Clustering by F measure revealed strong co-clustering among samples prepared together in one batch. Controls had lower frequencies than patients of about 5 TRBV segments, which included TRBV5-6, TRBV5-1 and TRBV20-1.

The ends lost 0 bases at V and 3 bases at J; junction bases unmatched: 5. Germline assignment: CDR1 MDHEN and CDR2 SYDVKM. This CDR3 spans 16 amino acids. Prepared libraries of TCR beta cDNA carried unique molecular identifiers. T cells numbering roughly 0.9 to 10 million yielded cDNA molecules that totaled roughly 500,000. MiXCR was run by TCRdb on the PCR reads, yielding one entry per CDR3 protein. In the table there are about 460,000 distinct CDR3 sequences, roughly 45% of which are singletons. The V gene is TRBV28, the J gene TRBJ2-5; 9 bases are shared with TRBD1. The receptor comes from a girl between 10 and 17 years old with multiple sclerosis. The sample taken for sequencing was blood. CDR3 DNA sequence: TGTGCCAGCAGTTTATGGGGACAGGGACCGAAAGAGACCCAGTACTTC. It codes for CASSLWGQGPKETQYF.